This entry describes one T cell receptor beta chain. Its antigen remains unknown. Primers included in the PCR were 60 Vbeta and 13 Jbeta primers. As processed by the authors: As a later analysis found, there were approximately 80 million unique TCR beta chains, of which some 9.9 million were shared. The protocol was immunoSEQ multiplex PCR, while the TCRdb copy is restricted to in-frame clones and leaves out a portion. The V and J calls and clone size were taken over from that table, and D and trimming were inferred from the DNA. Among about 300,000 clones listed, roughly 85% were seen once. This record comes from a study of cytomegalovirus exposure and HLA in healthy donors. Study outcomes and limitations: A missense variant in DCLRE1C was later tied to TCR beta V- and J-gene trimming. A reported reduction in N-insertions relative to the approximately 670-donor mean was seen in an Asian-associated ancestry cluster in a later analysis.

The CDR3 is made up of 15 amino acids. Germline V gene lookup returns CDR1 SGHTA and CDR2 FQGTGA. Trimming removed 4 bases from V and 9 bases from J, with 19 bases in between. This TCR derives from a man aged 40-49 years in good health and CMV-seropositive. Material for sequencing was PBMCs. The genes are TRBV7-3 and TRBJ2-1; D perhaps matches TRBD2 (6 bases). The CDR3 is CASSSRDSPKIEQFF. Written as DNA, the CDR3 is TGTGCCAGCAGCTCCCGGGACTCTCCAAAGATTGAGCAGTTCTTC.